This TCR beta chain was obtained from a study of cytomegalovirus exposure and HLA in healthy donors. CDR3 length: 14 amino acids. CDR1 and CDR2 from the germline V gene are SGHVS and FQNEAQ. V dropped 4 bases and J dropped 0 bases, with 10 bases sitting between them. The method was immunoSEQ multiplex PCR; TCRdb's version includes in-frame clones alone and lacks a portion of them. The data show under 250,000 clones, 85% to 90% seen once. The J gene is TRBJ2-7, the V gene TRBV7-8; D ambiguous. The receptor's source is a young man in good health and CMV-seronegative. The sample comprised PBMCs. In nucleotides, the CDR3 is TGTGCCAGCAGCTCAGACAAGAGCTCCTACGAGCAGTACTTC. Its translation: CASSSDKSSYEQYF.